The 10 T cell receptor beta chains in this list originate from one sample, sequenced in a study of shared clonotypes between healthy human individuals. Clones were read by immunoSEQ multiplex PCR, and TCRdb kept only the in-frame ones, dropping some. Among about 2,100,000 clones listed, more than 85% were seen once. Only CD45RO-negative cells positively selected for CCR7 counted as naive CD8 cells, so terminally differentiated effector memory CD45RA+ cells were excluded. Sequencing used naive CD8+ T cells from PBMCs. Every receptor here comes from a man between 18 and 29 years old in good health. Some clones in this sample may be carry-over from other donors' samples.

This clone was seen only once. The rearrangement links TRBV28 to TRBJ2-1; 7 bases fit TRBD2. Germline CDR1 MDHEN, CDR2 SYDVKM. Losses at the gene ends were 6 bases for V and 9 bases for J; bases not matched to a gene: 8. The CDR3 has 13 residues. CDR3 loop: CASREWGGGEQFF. Written as DNA, the CDR3 is TGTGCCAGCAGAGAATGGGGGGGAGGTGAGCAGTTCTTC.

Note on this clone: Within the sample, other DNA sequences also encode this same CDR3. The gene calls are TRBV27 and TRBJ2-5; D not resolved. The CDR3 runs to 11 residues. Trimming stripped 8 bases from V and 4 bases from J, with 8 bases between. Germline V gene data show CDR1 as MNHEY and CDR2 as SMNVEV (reference sequence). This CDR3 reads CASGPRETQYF. The CDR3 coding sequence is TGTGCCAGCGGCCCGAGAGAGACCCAGTACTTC.

The chain is built from TRBV9 and TRBJ2-5; the D is unclear. Trimming left V 1 base short and J 2 bases short, with 9 bases between. This CDR3 region has 14 residues. Germline CDR1 is SGDLS and CDR2 is YYNGEE. CDR3 sequence: CASSVSAVQETQYF. The CDR3 coding sequence is TGTGCCAGCAGCGTATCCGCGGTTCAAGAGACCCAGTACTTC.

V gene TRBV27 combines with J gene TRBJ2-7, with TRBD1 identical over 9 bases. CDR1 is MNHEY, CDR2 SMNVEV, per germline (reference sequence). The CDR3 covers 15 residues. Trimming at V came to 4 bases and at J to 4 bases, leaving 8 bases not matched to a gene. CDR3 DNA: TGTGCCAGCAGTTCGCCGGGACAGGGAAGGTACGAGCAGTACTTC. This codes for CASSSPGQGRYEQYF.

The CDR3 DNA sequence: TGTGCCAGTAGGGCCACACAGGCGGACAATCAGCCCCAGCATTTT. It translates to CASRATQADNQPQHF. The chain carries TRBV19 and TRBJ1-5; D may be TRBD1 (5 bases). Germline CDR1 reads LNHDA; CDR2 reads SQIVND (reference sequence). Deletions cut 6 bases from V and 3 bases from J, with 15 bases between. The length of the CDR3 is 15 residues. The full variable domain, in which reference TRBV19 and TRBJ1-5 provide the parts outside the CDR3, is DGGITQSPKYLFRKEGQNVTLSCEQNLNHDAMYWYRQDPGQGLRLIYYSQIVNDFQKGDIAEGYSVSREKKESFPLTVTSAQKNPTAFYLCASRATQADNQPQHFGDGTRLSIL.

The chain uses TRBV29-1 and TRBJ2-2; D is undetermined. The CDR3 covers 16 residues. The germline V gene encodes CDR1 SQVTM and CDR2 ANQGSEA. V lost 7 bases and J lost 0, with 18 bases in between. The CDR3 DNA reads TGCAGCGCTTGCCTATATAGCCAGACGAACACCGGGGAGCTGTTTTTT. It translates to CSACLYSQTNTGELFF.

The genes are TRBV25-1 and TRBJ2-7; tentative D call: TRBD2 (5 bases). The V gene lost 1 base and the J gene lost 0 bases, with 10 bases spanning the gap. Germline V gene sequence: CDR1 MGHDK, CDR2 SYGVNS. This CDR3 region has 15 residues. The DNA for the CDR3 is TGTGCCAGCAGTGAATTCGGCGGGTACTCCTACGAGCAGTACTTC. Protein: CASSEFGGYSYEQYF.

This rearrangement joins TRBV4-1 to TRBJ2-2; D is possibly TRBD2 (5 bases). Between the trimmed V and J ends, which lost 3 bases and 0 bases, there was a span of 14 bases. The CDR3 length is 17 residues. CDR1 is MGHRA, CDR2 YSYEKL, per germline. CDR3 nucleotide sequence: TGCGCCAGCAGCCAGCCCTCCGGCGGGCCGAACACCGGGGAGCTGTTTTTT. It translates to CASSQPSGGPNTGELFF.

The chain combines TRBV6-6 with TRBJ1-5; possible D gene TRBD1, 5 bases. V gave up 9 bases and J gave up 3 bases, with 15 bases separating them. This CDR3 comprises 14 residues. The germline V gene has CDR1 MNHNY and CDR2 SVGAGI (reference sequence). CDR3 in amino acids: CASGSGRTNQPQHF. CDR3 coding DNA: TGTGCCAGTGGCTCAGGGCGCACCAATCAGCCCCAGCATTTT.

Comments on this clone: Distinct nucleotide sequences in the sample also encode this CDR3. The chain is built from TRBV27 and TRBJ2-6; a weak D match, TRBD1 (6 bases). CDR3 length: 16 residues. The V gene's germline CDR1 is MNHEY and CDR2 SMNVEV (reference sequence). The V end was cut by 1 base, the J end by 2 bases, with 9 bases between. In nucleotides, the CDR3 is TGTGCCAGCAGTTTATTAGGGGGAACTGGGGCCAACGTCCTGACTTTC. This gives the protein CASSLLGGTGANVLTF.